The 2 T cell receptor beta chains below come from one sample, sequenced in a study of blood T cell repertoires in COVID-19. Assay: immunoSEQ multiplex PCR; the TCRdb copy retains only in-frame clones and omits some. The data contain approximately 120,000 clones, 80% to 90% of them singletons. The specimen sequenced was peripheral blood. Receptor source: a human donor with acute or convalescent COVID-19. The donor label of this sample is uncertain.

This clone has a handful of counts. The rearrangement links TRBV28 to TRBJ1-2; 7 nucleotides line up with TRBD1. V lost 6 bases to trimming and J lost 4 bases; unmatched junction nucleotides: 8. CDR3 length equals 14 residues. Looked up from germline, CDR1 is MDHEN and CDR2 is SYDVKM. The DNA of the CDR3 is TGTGCCAGCAGGACACAGGGGTTGATCTATGGCTACACCTTC. Protein: CASRTQGLIYGYTF.

The chain couples TRBV4-3 to TRBJ1-1; 8 bases align to TRBD1. The CDR3 is 15 amino acids. Germline lookup yields CDR1 LGHNA and CDR2 YSLEER. V was pared by 1 base and J by 4 bases, with 5 bases of the junction left unmatched. In DNA, the CDR3 is TGCGCCAGCAGCCAAGTACAGGGGGTAGTCACTGAAGCTTTCTTT. It translates to CASSQVQGVVTEAFF.